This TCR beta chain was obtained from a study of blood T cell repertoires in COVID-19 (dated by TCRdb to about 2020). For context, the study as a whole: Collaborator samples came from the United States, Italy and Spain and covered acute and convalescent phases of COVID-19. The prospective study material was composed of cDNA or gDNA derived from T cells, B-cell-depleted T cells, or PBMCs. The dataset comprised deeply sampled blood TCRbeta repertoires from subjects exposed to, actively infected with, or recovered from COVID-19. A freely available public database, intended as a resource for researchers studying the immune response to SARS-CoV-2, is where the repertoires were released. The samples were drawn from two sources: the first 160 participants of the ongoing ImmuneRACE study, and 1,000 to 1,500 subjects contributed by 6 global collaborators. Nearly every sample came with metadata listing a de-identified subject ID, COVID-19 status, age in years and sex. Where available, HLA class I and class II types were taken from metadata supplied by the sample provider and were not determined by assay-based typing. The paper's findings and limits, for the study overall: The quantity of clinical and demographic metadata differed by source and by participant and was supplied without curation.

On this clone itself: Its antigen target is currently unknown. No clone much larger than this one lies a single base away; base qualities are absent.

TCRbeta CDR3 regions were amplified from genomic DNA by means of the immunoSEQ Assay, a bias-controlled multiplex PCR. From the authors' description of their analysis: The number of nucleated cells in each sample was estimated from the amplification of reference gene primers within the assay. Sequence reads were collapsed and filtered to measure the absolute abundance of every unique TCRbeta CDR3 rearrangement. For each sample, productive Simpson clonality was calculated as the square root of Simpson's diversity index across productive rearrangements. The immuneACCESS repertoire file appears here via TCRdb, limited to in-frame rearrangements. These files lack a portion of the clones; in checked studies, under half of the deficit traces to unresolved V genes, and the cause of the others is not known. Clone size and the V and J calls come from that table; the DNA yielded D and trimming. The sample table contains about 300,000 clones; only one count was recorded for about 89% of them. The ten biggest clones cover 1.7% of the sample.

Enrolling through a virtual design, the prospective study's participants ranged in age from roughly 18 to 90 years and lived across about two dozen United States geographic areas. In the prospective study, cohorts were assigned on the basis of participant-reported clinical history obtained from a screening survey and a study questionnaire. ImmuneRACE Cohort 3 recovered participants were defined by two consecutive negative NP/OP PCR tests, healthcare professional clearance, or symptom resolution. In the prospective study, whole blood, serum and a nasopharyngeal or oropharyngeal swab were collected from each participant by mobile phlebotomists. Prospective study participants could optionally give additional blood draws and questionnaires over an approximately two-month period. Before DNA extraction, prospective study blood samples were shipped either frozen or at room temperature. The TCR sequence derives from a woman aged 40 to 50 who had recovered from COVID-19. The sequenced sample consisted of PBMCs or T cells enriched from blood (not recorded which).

The sequence in DNA is TGTGCCAGCAGCCAAGACCAGGGGGCTTATGGCTACACCTTC. The resulting protein is CASSQDQGAYGYTF. The rearranged segments are TRBV3-1 (or the pseudogene TRBV3-2) and TRBJ1-2, and 8 bases in between align with TRBD1. Germline trimming: 0 bases from V, 5 bases from J; junction bases outside gene matches: 2. The germline V gene (reference sequence) provides CDR1 LGHDT and CDR2 YNNKEL. From cysteine to phenylalanine, the CDR3 is 14 amino acids long. Only the CDR3 portion is preserved as DNA: 42 bases, with reading frame beginning at the first base.